The text below deals with one T cell receptor (beta chain). The antigen is not known. The record originates from a study of cytomegalovirus exposure and HLA in healthy donors. Study results and limitations: Later on, an analysis showed TCR association rates differing by HLA locus, with DRB1 the most and HLA-C the fewest.

This CDR3 comprises 15 residues. Germline trimming cut 4 bases from V and 1 base from J; bases unmatched to any gene: 6. CDR1 is SEHNR and CDR2 is FQNEAQ in the germline V gene (reference sequence). These donors counted as nominally healthy when sampled, but unrecorded immune exposures were likely. The study ran its PCR with 60 Vbeta and 13 Jbeta primers. TCRdb's table, derived via immunoSEQ multiplex PCR, lists solely in-frame clones and lacks some. The sample lists 75,000 to 90,000 clones, 70% to 80% occurring once. V gene TRBV7-9 combines with J gene TRBJ1-1; 7 nucleotides agree with TRBD1. This clonotype was obtained from a human donor in good health. The specimen sequenced was PBMCs. DNA of the CDR3: TGTGCCAGCAGCTCGTTGGGGACAGCGAACACTGAAGCTTTCTTT. Translated: CASSSLGTANTEAFF.